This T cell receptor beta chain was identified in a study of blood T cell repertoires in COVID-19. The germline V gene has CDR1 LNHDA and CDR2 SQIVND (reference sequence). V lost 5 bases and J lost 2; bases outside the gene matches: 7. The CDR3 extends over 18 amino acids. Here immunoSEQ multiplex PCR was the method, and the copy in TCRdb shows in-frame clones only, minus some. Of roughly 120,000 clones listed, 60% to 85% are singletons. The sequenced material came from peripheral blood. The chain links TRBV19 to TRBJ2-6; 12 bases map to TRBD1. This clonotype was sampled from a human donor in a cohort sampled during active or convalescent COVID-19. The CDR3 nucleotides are TGTGCCAGTAGTGTGCCGGGACAGGGGGCGCCTGGGGCCAACGTCCTGACTTTC. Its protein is CASSVPGQGAPGANVLTF.